This entry lists 25 T cell receptor beta chains sequenced from one sample in a study of tumor-infiltrating lymphocytes in primary liver carcinoma. In addition to blood RNA drawn from unsorted whole blood, germline DNA was extracted. Total RNA amounting to 500 ng was the source from which TCR beta cDNA was made with a constant-region primer. Three nested multiplex PCR rounds, a slightly modified ARM-PCR method, built the TCR beta libraries. The two initial PCR rounds, nine to eleven cycles each, used TRBV1-TRBV30 forward and C-beta reverse primers. A single record per CDR3 protein comes from TCRdb applying MiXCR to the multiplex PCR reads. Of fewer than 350,000 distinct CDR3 sequences in the sample, about two thirds were seen once. The source material was peripheral blood. Every receptor here comes from a man between 35 and 55 years old with primary liver carcinoma and hepatitis B virus infection.

About this clonotype itself: Compared with germline, one end of the junction differs, possibly owing to a read error. This chain connects TRBV29-1 to TRBJ2-5; D possibly corresponds to TRBD2 (7 bases). Per germline, CDR1 SQVTM and CDR2 ANQGSEA. The CDR3 spans 16 residues. CDR3 sequence: CSAQAGEGQYQETQYF. DNA of the CDR3: TGCAGCGCCCAGGCAGGGGAGGGGCAGTACCAAGAGACTCAGTACTTC.

Note on this clonotype: One base away lies a much larger clone, so this may be a sequencing read error. The gene calls are TRBV6-5 and TRBJ2-3; no clear D gene. The germline CDR1 and CDR2 sequences are MNHEY and SVGAGI. The V and J ends lost 2 bases and 2 bases respectively, with 11 bases between them. The CDR3 spans 15 residues. CDR3 amino acids: CASSYGSAPTDTQYF. CDR3 DNA: TGTGCCAGCAGTTACGGTTCCGCTCCCACAGATACGCAGTATTTT.

Of note for this clonotype: The junction shows a germline mismatch at one end, possibly a read error. The chain couples TRBV12-3 or TRBV12-4 to TRBJ1-1; D not resolved. The CDR3 consists of 13 residues. CDR3 bases: TGTGCCAGCAGTGACATGGGTAACACTGAGGCTTTCTTT. It specifies CASSDMGNTEAFF.

This clonotype was seen many times. V usage is TRBV29-1 and J usage is TRBJ2-2; 7 bases align to TRBD2. V was pared by 4 bases and J by 7 bases, with 9 bases of the junction left unmatched. This CDR3 has 14 amino acids. Germline CDR1 reads SQVTM; CDR2 reads ANQGSEA. DNA of the CDR3: TGCAGCGTTGCGGGGGAGGGCAATGTCGGGGAGCTGTTTTTT. It specifies CSVAGEGNVGELFF.

In the case of this clonotype: An end of the junction does not agree with germline; a read error may underlie this. The rearrangement links TRBV11-2 to TRBJ2-2; TRBD2 matches at 10 bases. The germline CDR1 and CDR2 sequences are SGHAT and FQNNGV. The length of the CDR3 is 16 residues. CDR3 sequence: CGSSSPAGGPSWELFF. CDR3 coding DNA: TGTGGCAGCAGCTCCCCAGCGGGAGGGCCATCCTGGGAGCTGTTTTTT.

With regard to this clonotype: Compared with germline, one end of the junction differs, possibly owing to a read error. This chain uses TRBV12-3 or TRBV12-4 with TRBJ2-7; TRBD2 matches 8 bases. The length of the CDR3 is 14 residues. The CDR3: CASSLGLVSDEQYF. The CDR3, as DNA: TGTGCTAGCAGTCTGGGACTAGTATCGGACGAGCAGTACTTC.

A remark on this clonotype: At one end the junction does not follow the germline gene, possibly because of a read error. V is TRBV11-2 and J is TRBJ2-7; 9 bases map to TRBD1. The CDR3 loop spans 14 amino acids. Germline V gene lookup returns CDR1 SGHAT and CDR2 FQNNGV. The CDR3 sequence: CASISRTGDYEQYF. CDR3 DNA: TGTGCAAGCATCTCTCGGACAGGGGACTACGAGCAGTACTTC.

In the case of this clonotype: One junction end does not reproduce the germline sequence, and a read error may be involved. The chain recombines TRBV11-2 with TRBJ2-7; TRBD2 matches 10 bases. Germline V gene sequence: CDR1 SGHAT, CDR2 FQNNGV. CDR3 size: 15 residues. CDR3 in amino acids: CANSQLAGPSYERYF. CDR3 DNA sequence: TGTGCCAACAGCCAACTAGCGGGGCCGTCCTACGAGCGGTACTTC. Variable domain in full (rest from reference TRBV11-2 and TRBJ2-7): EAGVAQSPRYKIIEKRQSVAFWCNPISGHATLYWYQQILGQGPKLLIQFQNNGVVDDSQLPKDRFSAERLKGVDSTLKIQPAKLEDSAVYLCANSQLAGPSYERYFGPGTRLTVT.

Worth noting for this clonotype: A much larger clone lies one base from this, so it may be a read error. V gene TRBV6-5 combines with J gene TRBJ2-7, with TRBD1 identical over 9 bases. CDR3 size: 13 residues. With 6 bases clipped from V and 4 bases from J, the junction kept 4 bases outside the gene matches. From germline, CDR1 is MNHEY and CDR2 SVGAGI. CDR3 bases: TGTGCCAGCAGAGGGACAGGGTTATACGAGCAGTACTTC. Its translation is CASRGTGLYEQYF.

Of note for this clonotype: This clone may be a read error of a much larger clone one base away. V is TRBV13 and J is TRBJ1-2, with TRBD1 identical over 9 bases. The CDR3 contains 14 residues. Germline V gene sequence: CDR1 PRHDT, CDR2 FYEKMQ (reference sequence). The CDR3 DNA reads as TGTACCAGCAGCCTGGGACAGGGAAATTATGGCTACACCTTC. Translated: CTSSLGQGNYGYTF.

Remarks on this clonotype: The junction departs from the called germline gene at one end, perhaps through a read error. This rearrangement joins TRBV11-2 to TRBJ2-3; a weak D match, TRBD2 (7 bases). The CDR3 runs to 16 residues. CDR1 and CDR2 from the germline V gene are SGHAT and FQNNGV. CDR3 nucleotide sequence: TGTGCCATCAGCCAATATCACGGGGGGCTAACAGATACGCAGTATTTT. Translation: CAISQYHGGLTDTQYF. The complete variable domain, with remaining parts taken from reference TRBV11-2 and TRBJ2-3, reads EAGVAQSPRYKIIEKRQSVAFWCNPISGHATLYWYQQILGQGPKLLIQFQNNGVVDDSQLPKDRFSAERLKGVDSTLKIQPAKLEDSAVYLCAISQYHGGLTDTQYFGPGTRLTVL.

The table lists this clonotype with a few counts. A much larger clone is a single base away; this may be a read error. The CDR3 is CASANRLETQYF. The CDR3, as DNA: TGTGCCAGCGCCAATCGGCTGGAGACCCAGTACTTC. V and J are TRBV6-2 or TRBV6-3 and TRBJ2-5; D not resolved. The V end lost 8 bases, the J end lost 5 bases, and 12 bases lay between the germline ends. Germline V lookup: CDR1 MNHEY, CDR2 SVGEGT. CDR3 length equals 12 residues.

In regard to this clonotype: Without the conserved terminal phenylalanine or tryptophan, this CDR3 likely stems from a read error. In nucleotides, the CDR3 is TGCGCCAGCAGCTCCCGCACGACAGCCCAGCCCCAGCATTCT. The encoded protein is CASSSRTTAQPQHS. This chain links TRBV11-2 with TRBJ1-5; TRBD1 is a possible D gene (5 bases). Germline CDR1 and CDR2: SGHAT and FQNNGV. This CDR3 region has 14 residues.

As to this clonotype: Its ends do not fully match the called genes, so a read error is possible. The chain couples TRBV4-2 to TRBJ1-6; D not certain. The germline gives CDR1 LGHNA, CDR2 YNFKEQ. The CDR3 runs 12 residues. CDR3 in DNA: TGTACCAGCAGCACAGCCCACTCGCCCCTCCACTTT. Encoded protein: CTSSTAHSPLHF.

With respect to this clonotype: A read error may account for a junction end that differs from germline. The chain uses TRBV11-2 and TRBJ2-3; a weak D match, TRBD2 (6 bases). The germline gives CDR1 SGHAT, CDR2 FQNNGV. The CDR3 is 15 residues long. Here the CDR3 reads CASGYQAGFTDMQYF. CDR3 coding DNA: TGTGCCAGCGGCTACCAAGCGGGTTTCACAGATATGCAGTATTTT.

A note on this clonotype: Since the CDR3 does not end with the conserved phenylalanine or tryptophan, this likely comes from a read error. The chain links TRBV5-4 to TRBJ2-7; 8 bases map to TRBD1. V gave up 4 bases and J gave up 9 bases; unmatched junction bases: 15. This CDR3 is built from 15 residues. The germline V gene has CDR1 SGHNT and CDR2 YYREEE (reference sequence). CDR3 nucleotide sequence: TGTGCCAGCAGCGACTCGCGGGCAGGGGGCCACGTGCAGTACCTC. As protein: CASSDSRAGGHVQYL.

Turning to this clonotype: A read error may explain this, as a much larger clone is one base away. This chain uses TRBV12-3 or TRBV12-4 with TRBJ2-7; D may be TRBD1 (8 bases). The CDR3 is made up of 15 amino acids. The CDR3 reads CVSSLTGASGYEQYF. CDR3 nucleotides: TGTGTCAGCAGCCTGACAGGGGCTAGCGGATACGAGCAGTACTTC.

A note on this clonotype: Possible read error: a much larger clone is one base away. The chain carries TRBV12-3 or TRBV12-4 and TRBJ2-7; the D is unclear. This CDR3 has 13 residues. CDR3 nucleotide sequence: TGTACCAGCAGTTTGAAGGGCGGCGGCGAGCAGTACTTC. This sequence encodes CTSSLKGGGEQYF.

With respect to this clonotype: It may be a read error: a sequence one base away is much more abundant. The CDR3 here is CASAADRARETQYF. The CDR3 DNA reads TGTGCCTCAGCCGCGGACAGGGCCCGGGAGACCCAGTACTTC. The chain employs TRBV6-5 and TRBJ2-5; the match to TRBD1 covers 8 bases. This CDR3 is built from 14 residues. J lost 5 bases, V lost 11 bases, and 13 bases had no gene match. Germline loops: CDR1 MNHEY, CDR2 SVGAGI.

As for this clonotype: An end of the junction differs from the germline gene, which may be a read error. The chain employs TRBV6-2 or TRBV6-3 and TRBJ2-7; 12 bases map to TRBD1. The length of the CDR3 is 16 residues. Germline V gene sequence: CDR1 MNHEY, CDR2 SVGEGT. The CDR3 loop is CDSNYHRDRGQHEQYF. DNA of the CDR3: TGTGACAGCAATTACCACCGGGACAGGGGGCAACACGAGCAGTACTTC.

This chain links TRBV6-1 with TRBJ2-1, with unresolved D. This CDR3 comprises 12 residues. V was trimmed by 2 bases and J by 11 bases, leaving 10 bases between them. Germline CDR1 and CDR2: MNHNS and SASEGT. The CDR3 is CASSEYEIKQFF. DNA for the CDR3: TGTGCCAGCAGTGAATACGAGATAAAGCAGTTCTTC.

V and J are TRBV28 and TRBJ2-3, with TRBD2 matching over 10 bases. This CDR3 has 17 residues. In germline, CDR1 is MDHEN, CDR2 SYDVKM. The junction had 6 bases not matched to a gene; V was cut back by 2 bases and J by 1 base. The chain's CDR3 is CASSLAGLASGTDTQYF. The CDR3, as DNA: TGTGCCAGCAGTTTAGCGGGACTAGCGAGTGGCACAGATACGCAGTATTTT.

Comment on this clonotype: A read error is likely, as this CDR3 ends without the conserved phenylalanine or tryptophan. The rearrangement uses TRBV4-1 and TRBJ2-2, with D tentatively TRBD2 (5 bases). The CDR3 contains 16 residues. The germline V gene has CDR1 MGHRA and CDR2 YSYEKL. The CDR3: CASSKDPSYNTGELFL. The CDR3 nucleotides are TGCGCCAGCAGCAAAGACCCTAGCTATAACACCGGGGAGCTGTTTCTT.

This clonotype was seen more than once but under ten times. V gene TRBV5-6 combines with J gene TRBJ2-2; 7 positions agree with TRBD1. This CDR3 region has 15 residues. Germline loops: CDR1 SGHDT, CDR2 YYEEEE. With 0 bases clipped from V and 6 bases from J, the junction kept 5 bases outside the gene matches. CDR3 protein: CASSLGGGVPGELFF. The CDR3 region has the DNA TGTGCCAGCAGCTTGGGAGGGGGCGTTCCCGGGGAGCTGTTTTTT.

This clonotype is medium-sized in the sample. The genes are TRBV29-1 and TRBJ2-2; D unclear. From germline, CDR1 is SQVTM and CDR2 ANQGSEA. The CDR3 runs 14 residues. With 2 bases removed from V and 2 bases from J, the gap between germline ends came to 9 bases. CDR3 sequence (DNA): TGCAGCGTTGAACGCCAGTATAACACCGGGGAGCTGTTTTTT. This sequence encodes CSVERQYNTGELFF.